The following is a T cell receptor (beta chain) sequence with its context. This entry comes from a study of blood T cell repertoires in COVID-19. TCRdb's copy holds only in-frame clones and misses some; the assay was immunoSEQ multiplex PCR. The data contain hundreds of thousands of clones, around 88% of them singletons. Germline V gene data show CDR1 as ENHRY and CDR2 as SYGVKD. CDR3 length: 10 amino acids. V dropped 10 bases and J dropped 4 bases, with 8 bases sitting between them. This receptor was identified in a woman in her forties or fifties who had recovered from COVID-19. V gene TRBV10-3 combines with J gene TRBJ2-7; D is uncertain. Source material: PBMCs or T cells enriched from blood (not recorded which). CDR3 coding DNA: TGTGCCACGGGTGAATACGAGCAGTACTTC. It translates to CATGEYEQYF.